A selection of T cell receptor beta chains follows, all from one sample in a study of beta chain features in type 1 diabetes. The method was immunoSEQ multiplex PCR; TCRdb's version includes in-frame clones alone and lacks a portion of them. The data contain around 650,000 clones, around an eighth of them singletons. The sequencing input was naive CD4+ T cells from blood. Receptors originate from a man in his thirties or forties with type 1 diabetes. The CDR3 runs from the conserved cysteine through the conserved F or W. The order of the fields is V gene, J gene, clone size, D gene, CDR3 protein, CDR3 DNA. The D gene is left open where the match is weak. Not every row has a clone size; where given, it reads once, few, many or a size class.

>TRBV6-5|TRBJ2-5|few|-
CASSYSKAWGQETQYF
TGTGCCAGCAGTTACTCGAAGGCATGGGGCCAAGAGACCCAGTACTTC
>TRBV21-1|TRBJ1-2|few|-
CASSKLPSWWGYTF
TGTGCCAGCAGCAAGTTACCTTCGTGGTGGGGCTACACCTTC
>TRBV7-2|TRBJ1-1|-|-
CASSRQRDTEAFF
TGTGCCAGCAGCAGACAGCGAGACACTGAAGCTTTCTTT
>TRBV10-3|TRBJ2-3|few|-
CAISEAGAGTDTQYF
TGTGCCATCAGTGAGGCGGGGGCTGGCACAGATACGCAGTATTTT
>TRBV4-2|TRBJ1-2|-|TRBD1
CASSQERGPHYGYTF
TGTGCCAGCAGCCAAGAAAGGGGGCCGCACTATGGCTACACCTTC
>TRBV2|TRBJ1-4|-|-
CASVDAGVTNEKLFF
TGTGCCAGCGTGGACGCAGGGGTCACTAATGAAAAACTGTTTTTT
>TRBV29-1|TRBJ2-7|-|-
CSVDRGAGEQYF
TGCAGCGTTGACAGGGGGGCAGGCGAGCAGTACTTC
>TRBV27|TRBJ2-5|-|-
CASSLNRVDPGKTQYF
TGTGCCAGCAGTTTAAATAGGGTAGACCCAGGGAAGACCCAGTACTTC
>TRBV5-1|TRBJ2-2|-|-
CASSLGSGELFF
TGCGCCAGCAGCTTGGGGTCCGGGGAGCTGTTTTTT
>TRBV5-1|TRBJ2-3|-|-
CASVGTSDTQYF
TGCGCCAGCGTCGGGACTTCAGATACGCAGTATTTT
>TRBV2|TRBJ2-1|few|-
CASSGYSYNEQFF
TGTGCCAGCAGTGGGTATTCCTACAATGAGCAGTTCTTC
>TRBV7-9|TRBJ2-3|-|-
CAARTSRLGTDTQYF
TGTGCGGCCCGGACCTCTCGCCTAGGCACAGATACGCAGTATTTT
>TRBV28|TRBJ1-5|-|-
CASSFNFQPQHF
TGTGCCAGCAGTTTCAATTTTCAGCCCCAGCATTTT
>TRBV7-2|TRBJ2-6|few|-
CASSRAVSSGANVLTF
TGTGCCAGCAGCCGTGCCGTTAGCTCTGGGGCCAACGTCCTGACTTTC
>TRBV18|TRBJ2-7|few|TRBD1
CASSRRQGEDEQYF
TGTGCCAGCTCTAGGAGACAGGGAGAAGACGAGCAGTACTTC
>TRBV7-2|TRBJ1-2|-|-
CASSTGTLSTGHTF
TGTGCCAGCAGCACAGGGACACTCAGTACGGGGCACACCTTC
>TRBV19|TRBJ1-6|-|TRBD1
CASSTNRGSPLHF
TGTGCCAGTAGTACAAACAGGGGATCACCCCTCCACTTT
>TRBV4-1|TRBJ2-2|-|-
CASSGLWGARPGELFF
TGCGCCAGCAGCGGGCTATGGGGGGCTCGGCCCGGGGAGCTGTTTTTT
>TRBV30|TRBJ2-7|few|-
CARGTATYEQYF
TGTGCCCGGGGGACAGCGACCTACGAGCAGTACTTC
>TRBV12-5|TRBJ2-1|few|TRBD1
CASGTGGYNEQFF
TGTGCTAGTGGTACAGGGGGCTACAATGAGCAGTTCTTC
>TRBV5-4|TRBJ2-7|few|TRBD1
CASSRGQGRGQYF
TGTGCCAGCAGCCGCGGACAGGGAAGGGGGCAGTACTTC
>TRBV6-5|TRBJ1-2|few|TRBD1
CASSDRDRNGYTF
TGTGCCAGCAGTGATAGGGACAGAAATGGCTACACCTTC
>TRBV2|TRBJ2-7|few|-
CASSPLRDKNEQYF
TGTGCCAGCAGTCCCCTCCGGGACAAAAACGAGCAGTACTTC
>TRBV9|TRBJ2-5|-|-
CASSAEGETQYF
TGTGCCAGCAGCGCCGAGGGGGAGACCCAGTACTTC
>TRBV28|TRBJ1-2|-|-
CASSLGGNLNYGYTF
TGTGCCAGCAGTTTAGGGGGAAACCTTAACTATGGCTACACCTTC